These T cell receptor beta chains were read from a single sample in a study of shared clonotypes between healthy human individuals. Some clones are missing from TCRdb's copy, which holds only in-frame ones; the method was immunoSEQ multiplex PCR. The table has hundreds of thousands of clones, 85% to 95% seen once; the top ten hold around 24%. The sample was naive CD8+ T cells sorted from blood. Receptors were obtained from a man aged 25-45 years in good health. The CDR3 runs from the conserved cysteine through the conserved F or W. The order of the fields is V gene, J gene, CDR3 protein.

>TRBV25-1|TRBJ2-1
CASSEYADEQFF
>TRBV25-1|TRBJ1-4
CASSPGGGKLFF
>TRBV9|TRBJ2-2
CASSVTGTSGRGSTGELFF
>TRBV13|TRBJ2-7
CASSGQRGGPYEQYF
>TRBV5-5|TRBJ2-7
CASSLGGHEQYF
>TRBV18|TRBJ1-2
CASSPDAAPNYGYTF
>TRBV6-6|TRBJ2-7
CASSEGGEQYF
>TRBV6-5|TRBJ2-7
CASSYYQGLYEQYF
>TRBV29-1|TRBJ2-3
CSARYPSGGDTQYF
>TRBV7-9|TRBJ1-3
CASSLYNLGNTIYF
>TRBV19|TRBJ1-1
CASQLQGGTEAFF
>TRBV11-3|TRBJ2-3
CASSPGDAGTDTQYF
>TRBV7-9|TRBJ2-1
CASNLAGGRDEQFF
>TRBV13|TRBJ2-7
CASSSHLAGAPYEQYF
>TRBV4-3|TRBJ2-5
CASSLGTGRTETQYF
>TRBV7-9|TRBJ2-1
CASSFTGTGYNEQFF
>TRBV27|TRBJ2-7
CASSLRTGGFYEQYF
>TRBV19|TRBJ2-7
CASSMVALREVWGEQYF
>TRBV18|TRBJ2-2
CASSPQGHFTSNTGELFF
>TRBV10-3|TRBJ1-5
CAISESLNQPQHF
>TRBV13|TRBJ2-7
CASGGAGLTYEQYF
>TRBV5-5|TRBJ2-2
CASSSDTGTSVSGELFF